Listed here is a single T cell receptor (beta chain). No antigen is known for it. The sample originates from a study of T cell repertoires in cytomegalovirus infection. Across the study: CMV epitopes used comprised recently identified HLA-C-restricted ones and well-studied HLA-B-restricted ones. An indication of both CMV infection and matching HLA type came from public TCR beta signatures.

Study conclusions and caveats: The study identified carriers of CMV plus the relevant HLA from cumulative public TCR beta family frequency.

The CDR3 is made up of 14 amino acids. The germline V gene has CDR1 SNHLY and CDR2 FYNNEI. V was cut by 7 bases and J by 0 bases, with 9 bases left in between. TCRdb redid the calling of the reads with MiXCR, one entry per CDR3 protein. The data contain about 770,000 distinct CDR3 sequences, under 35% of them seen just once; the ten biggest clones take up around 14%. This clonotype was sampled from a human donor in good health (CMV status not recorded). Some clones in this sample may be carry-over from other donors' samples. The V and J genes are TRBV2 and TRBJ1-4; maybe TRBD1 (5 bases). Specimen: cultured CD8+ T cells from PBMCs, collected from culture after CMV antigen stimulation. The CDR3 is CASTDSSTNEKLFF. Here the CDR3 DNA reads TGTGCCAGCACCGACAGTTCAACTAATGAAAAACTGTTTTTT.